Listed below are T cell receptor beta chains from one sample, sequenced in a study of low-dose radiotherapy and immunotherapy resistance in tumors. TCRdb re-derived calls from the reads in MiXCR, one entry per CDR3 protein. The sample shows more than 70,000 distinct CDR3 sequences, roughly 30% of them seen only once. The specimen comprised PBMCs, sampled before treatment. Source of these receptors: a female donor with ovarian cancer. The CDR3 runs from the conserved cysteine through the conserved F or W. D genes are given only for firm matches. For some rows the clone size is stated as once, few or many, or as a class when expanded; others skip it.

TRBV7-8	many	NA	TRBJ2-1	TGTGCCAGCAATACCCAAACCTACAATGAGCAGTTCTTC	CASNTQTYNEQFF
TRBV15	many	NA	TRBJ2-5	TGTGCCACCAGCAGAGATAGGGACCCAGACCTCCAAGAGACCCAGTACTTC	CATSRDRDPDLQETQYF
TRBV3-1	many	TRBD1	TRBJ2-5	TGTGCCAGCAGCGTCCGGACAGGCCCCGGGGAGACCCAGTACTTC	CASSVRTGPGETQYF
TRBV11-3	many	NA	TRBJ2-3	TGTGCCAGCAGCTTTTCCGGGGATAGCACAGATACGCAGTATTTT	CASSFSGDSTDTQYF
TRBV5-4	once	NA	TRBJ2-5	TGTGCCAGCAGCTTTTCTGTGGGGCAAGAGACCCAGTACTTC	CASSFSVGQETQYF
TRBV11-3	many	TRBD2	TRBJ2-1	TGTGCCAGCAGCTTAGGAGGGGATAGCGGGGGGCTTGAGCAGTTCTTC	CASSLGGDSGGLEQFF
TRBV30	many	TRBD1	TRBJ2-7	TGTGCCTGGAGTGCACCAGACAGGGGGCGATCCTACGAGCAGTACTTC	CAWSAPDRGRSYEQYF
TRBV5-4	few	NA	TRBJ1-2	TGTGCCAGCAGCTTGGTGGGGGTCGGCTATGGCTACACCTTC	CASSLVGVGYGYTF
TRBV29-1	many	TRBD2	TRBJ2-5	TGCAGCGTTGAGACTAGCGGGGGCCAAGAGACCCAGTACTTC	CSVETSGGQETQYF
TRBV10-2	NA	TRBD2	TRBJ2-1	TGCGCCAGCAGTGAGACTCGGGGGGGACTAGCGGGCCTTTCCGGGGGGAATGAGCAGTTCTTC	CASSETRGGLAGLSGGNEQFF
TRBV14	NA	NA	TRBJ1-3	TGTGCCAGCAGCCAAGACGGAAACACCATATATTTT	CASSQDGNTIYF
TRBV18	many	NA	TRBJ1-1	TGTGCCAGCTCACTCCAAGTCCTGGGAGGTGAAGCTTTCTTT	CASSLQVLGGEAFF
TRBV9	NA	NA	TRBJ2-7	TGTGCCAGCAGCGTTGGTTGGGGATCCTACGAGCAGTACTTC	CASSVGWGSYEQYF
TRBV20-1	many	TRBD2	TRBJ2-1	TGCAGTGCTAGAGTTTCTAGCGGGAGGGCCATGTCCTACAATGAGCAGTTCTTC	CSARVSSGRAMSYNEQFF